This T cell receptor (beta chain) is from a study of blood T cell repertoires in COVID-19. Study summary: T cells, B-cell-depleted T cells, or PBMCs supplied cDNA or gDNA.

While infection was still active, Seattle patients were enrolled and then followed longitudinally. As originally analysed: The assay estimated nucleated cells by amplifying reference gene primers. Assay: immunoSEQ multiplex PCR; the TCRdb copy retains only in-frame clones and omits some. That table is the source of V, J and clone size, and D and trimming were worked out from the DNA. The table includes about 76,000 clones, approximately 84% detected once. From germline, CDR1 is MNHEY and CDR2 SMNVEV (reference sequence). Trimming took off 5 bases at V and 6 bases at J, with 11 bases between the two ends. This CDR3 has 14 residues.

The sequenced sample consisted of peripheral blood. This chain joins TRBV27 and TRBJ1-6; D perhaps matches TRBD1 (6 bases). The origin of this receptor is a man aged 60-69 years with COVID-19, enrolled during active disease. The CDR3 DNA reads TGTGCCAGCAGTGGGCAGGGGATTAATTCACCCCTCCACTTT. Amino acid sequence: CASSGQGINSPLHF.